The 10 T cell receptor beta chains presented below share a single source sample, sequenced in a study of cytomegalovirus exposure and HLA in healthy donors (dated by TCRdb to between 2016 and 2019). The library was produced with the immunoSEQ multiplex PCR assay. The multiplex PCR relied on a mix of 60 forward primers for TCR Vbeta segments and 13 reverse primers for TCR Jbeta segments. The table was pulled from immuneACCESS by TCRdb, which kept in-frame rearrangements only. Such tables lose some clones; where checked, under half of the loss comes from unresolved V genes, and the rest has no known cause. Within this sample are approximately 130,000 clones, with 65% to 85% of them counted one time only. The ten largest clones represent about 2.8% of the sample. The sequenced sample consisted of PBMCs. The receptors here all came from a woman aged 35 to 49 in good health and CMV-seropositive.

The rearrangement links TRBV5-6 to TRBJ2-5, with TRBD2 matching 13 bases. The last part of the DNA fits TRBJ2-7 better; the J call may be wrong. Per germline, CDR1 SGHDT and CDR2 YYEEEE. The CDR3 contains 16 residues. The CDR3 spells CASSKPGLAGLREQYF. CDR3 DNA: TGTGCCAGCAGCAAGCCGGGACTAGCGGGATTACGCGAGCAGTACTTC.

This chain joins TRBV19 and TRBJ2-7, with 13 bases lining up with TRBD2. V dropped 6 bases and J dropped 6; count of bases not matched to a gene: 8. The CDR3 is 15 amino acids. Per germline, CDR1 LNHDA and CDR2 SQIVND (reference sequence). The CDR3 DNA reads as TGTGCCAGTAGCGCAGGGACTAGCGGGACGCTCGAGCAGTACTTC. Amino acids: CASSAGTSGTLEQYF.

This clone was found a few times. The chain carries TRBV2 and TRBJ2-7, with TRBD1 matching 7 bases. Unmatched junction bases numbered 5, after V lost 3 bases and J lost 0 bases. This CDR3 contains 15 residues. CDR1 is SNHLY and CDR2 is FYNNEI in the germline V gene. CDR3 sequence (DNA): TGTGCCAGCAGTGATAGGGGGCCGCCCTCCTACGAGCAGTACTTC. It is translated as CASSDRGPPSYEQYF.

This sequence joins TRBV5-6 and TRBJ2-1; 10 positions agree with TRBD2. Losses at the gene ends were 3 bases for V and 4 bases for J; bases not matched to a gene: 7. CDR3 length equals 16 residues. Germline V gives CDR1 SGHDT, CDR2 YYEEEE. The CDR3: CASSSTSGNGYNEQFF. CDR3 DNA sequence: TGTGCCAGCAGCTCCACTAGCGGGAACGGGTACAATGAGCAGTTCTTC.

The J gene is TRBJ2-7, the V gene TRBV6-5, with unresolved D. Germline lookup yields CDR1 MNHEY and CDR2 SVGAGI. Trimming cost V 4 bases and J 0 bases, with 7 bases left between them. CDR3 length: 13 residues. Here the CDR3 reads CASSLTYSYEQYF. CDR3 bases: TGTGCCAGCAGTTTGACTTACTCCTACGAGCAGTACTTC.

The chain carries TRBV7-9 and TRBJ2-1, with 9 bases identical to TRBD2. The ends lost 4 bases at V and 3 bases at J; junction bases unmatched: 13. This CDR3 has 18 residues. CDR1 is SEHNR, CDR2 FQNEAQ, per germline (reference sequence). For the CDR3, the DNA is TGTGCCAGCAGCTCAAGAGTGGATAGCGGGAGAAACTACAATGAGCAGTTCTTC. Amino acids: CASSSRVDSGRNYNEQFF. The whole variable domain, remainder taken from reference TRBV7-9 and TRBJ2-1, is DTGVSQNPRHKITKRGQNVTFRCDPISEHNRLYWYRQTLGQGPEFLTYFQNEAQLEKSRLLSDRFSAERPKGSFSTLEIQRTEQGDSAMYLCASSSRVDSGRNYNEQFFGPGTRLTVL.

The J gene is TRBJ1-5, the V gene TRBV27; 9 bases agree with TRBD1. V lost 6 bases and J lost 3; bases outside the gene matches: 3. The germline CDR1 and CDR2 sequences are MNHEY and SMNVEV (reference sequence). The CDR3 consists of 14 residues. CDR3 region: CASRRTGDNQPQHF. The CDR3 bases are TGTGCCAGCAGGAGGACAGGGGACAATCAGCCCCAGCATTTT.

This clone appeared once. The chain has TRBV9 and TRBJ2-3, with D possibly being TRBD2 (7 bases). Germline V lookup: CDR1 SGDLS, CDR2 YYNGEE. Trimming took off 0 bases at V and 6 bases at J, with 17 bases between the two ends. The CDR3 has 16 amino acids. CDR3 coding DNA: TGTGCCAGCAGCGTAGAACGGGGGGCGGGGTGGGATACGCAGTATTTT. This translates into CASSVERGAGWDTQYF.

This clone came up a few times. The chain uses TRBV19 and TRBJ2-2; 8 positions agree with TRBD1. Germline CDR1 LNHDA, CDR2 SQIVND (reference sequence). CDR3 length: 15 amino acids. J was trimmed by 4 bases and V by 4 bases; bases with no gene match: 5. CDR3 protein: CASSRRTGSTGELFF. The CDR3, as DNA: TGTGCCAGTAGTAGGAGGACAGGGAGCACCGGGGAGCTGTTTTTT. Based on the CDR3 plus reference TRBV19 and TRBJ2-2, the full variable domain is DGGITQSPKYLFRKEGQNVTLSCEQNLNHDAMYWYRQDPGQGLRLIYYSQIVNDFQKGDIAEGYSVSREKKESFPLTVTSAQKNPTAFYLCASSRRTGSTGELFFGEGSRLTVL.

DNA for the CDR3: TGTGCCAGCAGTGACAGGGCTAGCGGACTACACAATGAGCAGTTCTTC. Residues: CASSDRASGLHNEQFF. The V and J genes are TRBV6-4 and TRBJ2-1; 7 bases are a match to TRBD2. CDR1 and CDR2 from the germline V gene are MRHNA and SNTAGT. The CDR3 is 16 amino acids. Trimming at V came to 2 bases and at J to 5 bases, leaving 9 bases not matched to a gene.